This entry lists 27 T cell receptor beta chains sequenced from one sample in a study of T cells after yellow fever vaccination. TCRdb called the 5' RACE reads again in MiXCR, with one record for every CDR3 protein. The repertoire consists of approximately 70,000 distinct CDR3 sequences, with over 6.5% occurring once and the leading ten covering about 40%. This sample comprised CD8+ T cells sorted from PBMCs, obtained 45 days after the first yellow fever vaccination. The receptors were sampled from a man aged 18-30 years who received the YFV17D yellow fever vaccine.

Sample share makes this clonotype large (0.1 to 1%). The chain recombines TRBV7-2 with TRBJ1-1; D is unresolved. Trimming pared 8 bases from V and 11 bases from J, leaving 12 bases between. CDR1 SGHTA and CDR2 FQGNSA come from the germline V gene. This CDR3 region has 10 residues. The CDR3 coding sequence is TGTGCCAGCGGGCGGTTGGGGGCTTTCTTT. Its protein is CASGRLGAFF.

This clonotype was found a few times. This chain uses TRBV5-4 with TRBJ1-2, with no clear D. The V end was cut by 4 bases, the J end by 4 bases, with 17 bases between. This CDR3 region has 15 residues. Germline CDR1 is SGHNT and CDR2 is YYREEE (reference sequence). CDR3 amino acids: CASSDGGLLSYGYTF. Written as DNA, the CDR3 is TGTGCCAGCAGCGACGGAGGGCTCCTAAGCTATGGCTACACCTTC.

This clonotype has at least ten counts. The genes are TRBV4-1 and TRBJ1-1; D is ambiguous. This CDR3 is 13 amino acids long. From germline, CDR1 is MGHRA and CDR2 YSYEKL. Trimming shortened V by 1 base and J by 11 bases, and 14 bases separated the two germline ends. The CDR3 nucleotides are TGCGCCAGCAGCCAAGTAGAAGTCGCGGCCGCTTTCTTT. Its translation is CASSQVEVAAAFF.

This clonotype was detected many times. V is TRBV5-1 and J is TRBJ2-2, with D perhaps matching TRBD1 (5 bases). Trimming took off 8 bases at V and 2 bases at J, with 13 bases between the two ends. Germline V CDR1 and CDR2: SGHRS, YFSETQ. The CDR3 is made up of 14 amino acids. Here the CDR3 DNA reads TGCGCCAGTGTACAGGTGCCAAACACCGGGGAGCTGTTTTTT. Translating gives CASVQVPNTGELFF. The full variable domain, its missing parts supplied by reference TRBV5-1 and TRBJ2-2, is KAGVTQTPRYLIKTRGQQVTLSCSPISGHRSVSWYQQTPGQGLQFLFEYFSETQRNKGNFPGRFSGRQFSNSRSEMNVSTLELGDSALYLCASVQVPNTGELFFGEGSRLTVL.

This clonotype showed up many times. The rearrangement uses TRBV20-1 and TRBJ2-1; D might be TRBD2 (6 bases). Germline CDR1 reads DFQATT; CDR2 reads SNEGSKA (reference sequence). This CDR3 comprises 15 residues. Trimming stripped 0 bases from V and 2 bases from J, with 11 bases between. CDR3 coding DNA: TGCAGTGCTAGAGATTCGGCGGGGCCCTACAATGAGCAGTTCTTC. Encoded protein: CSARDSAGPYNEQFF.

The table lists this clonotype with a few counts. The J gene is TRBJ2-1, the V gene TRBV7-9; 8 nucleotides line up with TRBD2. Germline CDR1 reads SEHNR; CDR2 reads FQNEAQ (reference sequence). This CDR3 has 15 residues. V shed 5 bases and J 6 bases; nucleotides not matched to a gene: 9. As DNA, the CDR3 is TGTGCCAGCAGCCCGCGACTAGCGCGTCGCAATGAGCAGTTCTTC. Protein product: CASSPRLARRNEQFF.

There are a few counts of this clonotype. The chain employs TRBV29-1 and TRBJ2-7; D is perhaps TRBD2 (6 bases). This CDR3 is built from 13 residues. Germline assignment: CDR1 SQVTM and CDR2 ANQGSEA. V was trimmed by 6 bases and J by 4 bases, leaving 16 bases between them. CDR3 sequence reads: CSVRLAAGYEQYF. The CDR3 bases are TGCAGCGTCCGATTGGCGGCGGGGTACGAGCAGTACTTC.

The CDR3 DNA follows: TGTGCCAGCAGTTTAGGCGGGACACTACAGCCCCAGCATTTT. Translating gives CASSLGGTLQPQHF. The chain couples TRBV27 to TRBJ1-5; D perhaps matches TRBD1 (6 bases). V was clipped by 2 bases and J by 7 bases, with 12 bases between them. Germline loops: CDR1 MNHEY, CDR2 SMNVEV (reference sequence). CDR3 size: 14 residues.

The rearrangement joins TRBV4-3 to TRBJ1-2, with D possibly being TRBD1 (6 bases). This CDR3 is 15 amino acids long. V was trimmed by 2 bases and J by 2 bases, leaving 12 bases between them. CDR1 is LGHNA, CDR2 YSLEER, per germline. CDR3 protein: CASSQIQGHNYGYTF. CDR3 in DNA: TGCGCCAGCAGCCAAATACAGGGCCACAACTATGGCTACACCTTC.

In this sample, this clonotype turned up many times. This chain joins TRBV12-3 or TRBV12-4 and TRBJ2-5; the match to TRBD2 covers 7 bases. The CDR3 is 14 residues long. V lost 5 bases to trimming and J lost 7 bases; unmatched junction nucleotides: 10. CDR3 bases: TGTGCCAGCAGTCCTCGACTAGCCGGGGGGACCCAGTACTTC. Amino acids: CASSPRLAGGTQYF.

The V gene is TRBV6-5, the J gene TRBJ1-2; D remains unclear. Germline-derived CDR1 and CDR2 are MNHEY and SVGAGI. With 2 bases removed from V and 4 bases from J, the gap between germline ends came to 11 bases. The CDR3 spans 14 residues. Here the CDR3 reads CASSYSGRIYGYTF. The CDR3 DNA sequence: TGTGCCAGCAGTTACAGCGGACGGATCTATGGCTACACCTTC.

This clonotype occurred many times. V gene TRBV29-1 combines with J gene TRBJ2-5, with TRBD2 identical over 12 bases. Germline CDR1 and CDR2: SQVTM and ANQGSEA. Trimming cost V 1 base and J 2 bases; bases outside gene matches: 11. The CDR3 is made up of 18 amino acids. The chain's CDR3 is CSVEVVGLAGYFQETQYF. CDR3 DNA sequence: TGCAGCGTTGAAGTGGTCGGACTAGCGGGGTACTTTCAAGAGACCCAGTACTTC.

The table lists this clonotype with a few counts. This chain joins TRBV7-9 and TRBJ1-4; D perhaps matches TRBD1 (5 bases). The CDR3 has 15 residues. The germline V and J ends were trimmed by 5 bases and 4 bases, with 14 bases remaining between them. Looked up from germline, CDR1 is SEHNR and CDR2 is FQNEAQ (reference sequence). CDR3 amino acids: CASSPTGLSNEKLFF. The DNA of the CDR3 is TGTGCCAGCAGCCCCACGGGACTGAGTAATGAAAAACTGTTTTTT. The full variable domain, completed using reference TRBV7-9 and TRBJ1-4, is DTGVSQNPRHKITKRGQNVTFRCDPISEHNRLYWYRQTLGQGPEFLTYFQNEAQLEKSRLLSDRFSAERPKGSFSTLEIQRTEQGDSAMYLCASSPTGLSNEKLFFGSGTQLSVL.

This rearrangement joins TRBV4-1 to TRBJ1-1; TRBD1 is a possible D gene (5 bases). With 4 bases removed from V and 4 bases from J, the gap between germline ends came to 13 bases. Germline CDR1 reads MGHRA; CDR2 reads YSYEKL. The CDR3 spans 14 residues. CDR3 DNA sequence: TGCGCCAGCAGCCGAGAAGGTAGGGGCACTGAAGCTTTCTTT. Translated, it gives CASSREGRGTEAFF.

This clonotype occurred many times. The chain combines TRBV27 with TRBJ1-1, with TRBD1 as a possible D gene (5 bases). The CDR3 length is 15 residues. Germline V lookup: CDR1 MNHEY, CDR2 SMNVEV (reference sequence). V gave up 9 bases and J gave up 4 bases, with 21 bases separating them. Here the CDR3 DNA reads TGTGCCAGTAAACAAATCGGACATCCGTCCACTGAAGCTTTCTTT. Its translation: CASKQIGHPSTEAFF.

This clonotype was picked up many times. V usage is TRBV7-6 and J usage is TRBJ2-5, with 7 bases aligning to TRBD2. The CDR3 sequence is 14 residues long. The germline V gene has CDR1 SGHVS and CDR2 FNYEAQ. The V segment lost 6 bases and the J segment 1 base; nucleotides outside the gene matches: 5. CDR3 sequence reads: CASRRGGLQETQYF. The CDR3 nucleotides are TGTGCCAGCAGGCGCGGGGGACTCCAAGAGACCCAGTACTTC. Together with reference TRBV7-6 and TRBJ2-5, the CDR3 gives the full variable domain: GAGVSQSPRYKVTKRGQDVALRCDPISGHVSLYWYRQALGQGPEFLTYFNYEAQQDKSGLPNDRFSAERPEGSISTLTIQRTEQRDSAMYRCASRRGGLQETQYFGPGTRLLVL.

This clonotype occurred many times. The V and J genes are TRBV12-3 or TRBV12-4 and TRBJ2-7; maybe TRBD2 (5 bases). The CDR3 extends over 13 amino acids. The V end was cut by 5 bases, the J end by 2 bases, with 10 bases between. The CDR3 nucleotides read TGTGCCAGCAGTAGAGGGCCGACCTACGAGCAGTACTTC. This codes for CASSRGPTYEQYF.

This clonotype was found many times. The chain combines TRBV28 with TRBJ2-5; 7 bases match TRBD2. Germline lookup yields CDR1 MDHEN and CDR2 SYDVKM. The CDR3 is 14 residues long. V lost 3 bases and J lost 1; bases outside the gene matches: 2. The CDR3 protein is CASSFGLVQETQYF. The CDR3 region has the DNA TGTGCCAGCAGTTTCGGACTAGTCCAAGAGACCCAGTACTTC.

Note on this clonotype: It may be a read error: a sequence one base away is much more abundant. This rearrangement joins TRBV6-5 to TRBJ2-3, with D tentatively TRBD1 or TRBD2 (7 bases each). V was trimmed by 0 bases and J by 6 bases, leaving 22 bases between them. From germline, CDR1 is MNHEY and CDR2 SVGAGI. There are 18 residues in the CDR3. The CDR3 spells CASSYSTQGGPGQDTQYF. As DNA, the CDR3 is TGTGCCAGCAGTTACTCGACCCAGGGGGGGCCCGGCCAGGATACGCAGTATTTT.

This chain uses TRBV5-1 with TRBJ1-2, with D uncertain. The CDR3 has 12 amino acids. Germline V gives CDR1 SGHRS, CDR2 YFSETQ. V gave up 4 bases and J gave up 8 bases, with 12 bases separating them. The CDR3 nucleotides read TGCGCCAGCAGCCAGAACATCGAGGGCTACACCTTC. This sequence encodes CASSQNIEGYTF.

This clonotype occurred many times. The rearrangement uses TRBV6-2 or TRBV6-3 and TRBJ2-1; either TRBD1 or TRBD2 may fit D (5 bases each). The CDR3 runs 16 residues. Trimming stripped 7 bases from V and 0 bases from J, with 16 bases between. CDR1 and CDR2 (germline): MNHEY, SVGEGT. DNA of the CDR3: TGTGCCAGCAAAGGGGATGCCGAGGGCTCCTACAATGAGCAGTTCTTC. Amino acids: CASKGDAEGSYNEQFF.

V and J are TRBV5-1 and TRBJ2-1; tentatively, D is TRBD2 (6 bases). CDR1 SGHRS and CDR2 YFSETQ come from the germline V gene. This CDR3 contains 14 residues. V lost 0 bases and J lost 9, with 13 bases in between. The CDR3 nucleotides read TGCGCCAGCAGCTTGGCGGGGGAACGGGCTGAGCAGTTCTTC. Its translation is CASSLAGERAEQFF.

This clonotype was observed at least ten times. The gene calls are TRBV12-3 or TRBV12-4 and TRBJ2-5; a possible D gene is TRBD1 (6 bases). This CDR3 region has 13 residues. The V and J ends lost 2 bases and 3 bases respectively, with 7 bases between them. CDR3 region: CASSLSGEETQYF. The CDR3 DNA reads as TGTGCCAGCAGTTTATCAGGGGAAGAGACCCAGTACTTC.

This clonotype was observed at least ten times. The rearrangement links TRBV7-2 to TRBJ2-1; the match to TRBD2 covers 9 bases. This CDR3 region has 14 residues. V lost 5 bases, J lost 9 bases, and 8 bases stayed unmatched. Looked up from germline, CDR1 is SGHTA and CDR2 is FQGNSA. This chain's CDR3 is CASSLGLAGIEQFF. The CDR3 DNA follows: TGTGCCAGCAGCCTTGGGCTAGCGGGGATTGAGCAGTTCTTC.

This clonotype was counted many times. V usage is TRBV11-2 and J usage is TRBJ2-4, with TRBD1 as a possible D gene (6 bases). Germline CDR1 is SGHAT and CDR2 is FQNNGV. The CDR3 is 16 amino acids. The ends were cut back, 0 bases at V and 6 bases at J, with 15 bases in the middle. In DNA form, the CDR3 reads TGTGCCAGCAGCTTAGAGGGCCTAGGGACAAGAAACATTCAGTACTTC. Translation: CASSLEGLGTRNIQYF.

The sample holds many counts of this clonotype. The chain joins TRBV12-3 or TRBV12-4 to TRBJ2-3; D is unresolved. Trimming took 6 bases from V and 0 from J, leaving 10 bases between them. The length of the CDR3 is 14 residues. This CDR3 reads CASRYLGSTDTQYF. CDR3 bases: TGTGCCAGCAGATACCTGGGGAGCACAGATACGCAGTATTTT.

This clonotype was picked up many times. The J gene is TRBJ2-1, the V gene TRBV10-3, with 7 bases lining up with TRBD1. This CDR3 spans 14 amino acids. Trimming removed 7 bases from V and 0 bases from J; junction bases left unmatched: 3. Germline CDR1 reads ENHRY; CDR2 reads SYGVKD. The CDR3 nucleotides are TGTGCCATCATGAGGGACAGCTCCTACAATGAGCAGTTCTTC. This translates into CAIMRDSSYNEQFF.